Presented here are 11 T cell receptor beta chains from one specimen sequenced in a study of blood T cell repertoires in COVID-19. Here immunoSEQ multiplex PCR was the method, and the copy in TCRdb shows in-frame clones only, minus some. The sample lists around 140,000 clones; around 89% were seen once. The sample comprised peripheral blood. These TCRs come from a man aged 50 to 60 with active or convalescent COVID-19.

The chain combines TRBV9 with TRBJ2-7; 12 bases are a match to TRBD2. The junction had 4 bases not matched to a gene; V was cut back by 4 bases and J by 5 bases. CDR1 and CDR2 from the germline V gene are SGDLS and YYNGEE. The CDR3 runs 14 residues. CDR3 nucleotide sequence: TGTGCCAGCAGCCCCCGACTAGCGGGGGACGAGCAGTACTTC. As protein: CASSPRLAGDEQYF.

The V gene is TRBV30, the J gene TRBJ1-2; 11 bases match TRBD1. With V trimmed by 0 bases and J by 1 base, 4 bases remained unmatched. The CDR3 has 16 residues. Germline loops: CDR1 GTSNPN, CDR2 SVGIG (reference sequence). The chain's CDR3 is CAWSVGDRGVNYGYTF. The CDR3 nucleotides read TGTGCCTGGAGTGTGGGGGACAGGGGGGTTAACTATGGCTACACCTTC.

The gene calls are TRBV19 and TRBJ2-5; 10 positions match TRBD1. V shed 4 bases, J shed 5 bases, and the junction held 4 bases outside the gene matches. This CDR3 spans 14 amino acids. Germline CDR1 reads LNHDA; CDR2 reads SQIVND (reference sequence). CDR3 protein: CASSKTGGRETQYF. CDR3 sequence (DNA): TGTGCCAGTAGTAAGACAGGGGGCCGGGAGACCCAGTACTTC.

A single count supports this clone. The chain links TRBV10-3 to TRBJ2-7; D perhaps matches TRBD1 (5 bases). V was clipped by 10 bases and J by 7 bases, with 14 bases between them. The CDR3 is 11 residues long. Germline values: CDR1 ENHRY, CDR2 SYGVKD. CDR3 loop: CATWTLGEQYF. CDR3 sequence (DNA): TGTGCCACATGGACATTGGGAGAGCAGTACTTC.

V is TRBV5-4 and J is TRBJ1-2; D is perhaps TRBD1 (6 bases). The germline V and J ends were trimmed by 0 bases and 2 bases, with 8 bases remaining between them. The germline gives CDR1 SGHNT, CDR2 YYREEE (reference sequence). This CDR3 region has 14 residues. The CDR3 is CASSLDTGNYGYTF. The CDR3 DNA reads TGTGCCAGCAGCTTGGACACAGGGAACTATGGCTACACCTTC.

This chain connects TRBV19 to TRBJ2-7, with D perhaps matching TRBD1 (6 bases). This CDR3 spans 14 amino acids. Germline V CDR1 and CDR2: LNHDA, SQIVND (reference sequence). Trimming pared 3 bases from V and 2 bases from J, leaving 11 bases between. CDR3 in amino acids: CASSIQGSTYEQYF. The CDR3, as DNA: TGTGCCAGTAGTATTCAGGGGTCCACCTACGAGCAGTACTTC.

V is TRBV5-1 and J is TRBJ1-2; D gene ambiguous. The CDR3 has 11 residues. Germline V gene lookup returns CDR1 SGHRS and CDR2 YFSETQ. Trimming removed 4 bases at V and 2 bases at J, with 3 bases between. The CDR3 here is CASSRNYGYTF. DNA of the CDR3: TGCGCCAGCAGCCGGAACTATGGCTACACCTTC.

This clone was found a few times. The chain is built from TRBV30 and TRBJ2-3; the D gene is possibly TRBD1 (5 bases). Per the germline V gene, CDR1 is GTSNPN and CDR2 is SVGIG (reference sequence). This CDR3 is built from 14 residues. With 3 bases removed from V and 3 bases from J, the gap between germline ends came to 13 bases. The CDR3 nucleotides are TGTGCCTGGAGACCCAGGGTTATTACAGATACGCAGTATTTT. This translates into CAWRPRVITDTQYF.

The chain carries TRBV11-2 and TRBJ2-3; 7 bases map to TRBD1. The germline CDR1 and CDR2 sequences are SGHAT and FQNNGV. V shed 5 bases and J 0 bases; nucleotides not matched to a gene: 8. The CDR3 contains 16 residues. The CDR3 is CASSLYRGRSTDTQYF. The CDR3 DNA follows: TGTGCCAGCAGCCTCTACAGGGGTCGAAGCACAGATACGCAGTATTTT.

The chain combines TRBV23-1 with TRBJ2-7; D is possibly TRBD2 (6 bases). TRBV23-1 is an ORF, with its function uncertain. This CDR3 is built from 14 residues. The V end lost 5 bases, the J end lost 3 bases, and 14 bases lay between the germline ends. CDR3 nucleotides: TGCGCCAGCAGTGGAGGGTGGGAAAACTACGAGCAGTACTTC. Encoded protein: CASSGGWENYEQYF.

The rearrangement joins TRBV14 to TRBJ2-7; maybe TRBD2 (6 bases). Deletions cut 1 base from V and 2 bases from J, with 12 bases between. The CDR3 is 15 amino acids. Germline V gives CDR1 SGHDN, CDR2 FVKESK. The CDR3 sequence: CASSQVGRLTYEQYF. Written as DNA, the CDR3 is TGTGCCAGCAGCCAAGTGGGGAGGCTTACCTACGAGCAGTACTTC. The variable domain in full, completed from reference TRBV14 and TRBJ2-7, reads EAGVTQFPSHSVIEKGQTVTLRCDPISGHDNLYWYRRVMGKEIKFLLHFVKESKQDESGMPNNRFLAERTGGTYSTLKVQPAELEDSGVYFCASSQVGRLTYEQYFGPGTRLTVT.